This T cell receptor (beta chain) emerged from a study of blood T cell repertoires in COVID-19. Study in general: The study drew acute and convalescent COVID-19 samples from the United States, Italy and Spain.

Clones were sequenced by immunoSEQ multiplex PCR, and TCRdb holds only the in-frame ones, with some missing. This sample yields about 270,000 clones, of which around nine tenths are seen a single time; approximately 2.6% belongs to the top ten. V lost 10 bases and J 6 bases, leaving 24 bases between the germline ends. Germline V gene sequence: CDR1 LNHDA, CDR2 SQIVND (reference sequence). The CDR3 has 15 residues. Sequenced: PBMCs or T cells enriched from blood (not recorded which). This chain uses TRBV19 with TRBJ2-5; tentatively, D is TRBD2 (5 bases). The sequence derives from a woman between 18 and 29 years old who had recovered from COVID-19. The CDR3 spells CATARDPGPRQTQYF. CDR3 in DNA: TGTGCCACTGCCCGGGATCCGGGCCCTCGCCAGACCCAGTACTTC.